Following are 30 T cell receptor beta chains from one sample sequenced in a study of blood T cell repertoires in COVID-19. The method was immunoSEQ multiplex PCR; TCRdb's version includes in-frame clones alone and lacks a portion of them. The table has around 130,000 clones, about 86% seen once. Sequencing used PBMCs or T cells enriched from blood (not recorded which). The receptors were gathered from a man between 35 and 55 years old with acute COVID-19.

The J gene is TRBJ1-1, the V gene TRBV3-1 (or the pseudogene TRBV3-2); 7 bases line up with TRBD1. Germline-derived CDR1 and CDR2 are LGHDT and YNNKEL (reference sequence). This CDR3 comprises 14 residues. V lost 1 base to trimming and J lost 9 bases; unmatched junction nucleotides: 8. The CDR3 DNA sequence: TGTGCCAGCAGCCAAGGGACAGGATCAAAGAAAGCTTTCTTT. Translation gives CASSQGTGSKKAFF.

This clone showed up many times. This CDR3 is also generated by other DNA sequences in the sample. The V and J genes are TRBV5-1 and TRBJ2-3; tentatively, D is TRBD2 (6 bases). The CDR3 totals 13 residues. V dropped 7 bases and J dropped 0 bases, with 9 bases sitting between them. CDR1 is SGHRS and CDR2 is YFSETQ in the germline V gene. CDR3 sequence (DNA): TGCGCCAGCGGCAGCGGGAGCACAGATACGCAGTATTTT. This gives the protein CASGSGSTDTQYF. The full variable domain, completed using reference TRBV5-1 and TRBJ2-3, is KAGVTQTPRYLIKTRGQQVTLSCSPISGHRSVSWYQQTPGQGLQFLFEYFSETQRNKGNFPGRFSGRQFSNSRSEMNVSTLELGDSALYLCASGSGSTDTQYFGPGTRLTVL.

The V and J genes are TRBV28 and TRBJ2-7; the match to TRBD1 covers 8 bases. CDR3 length equals 14 residues. Germline CDR1 MDHEN, CDR2 SYDVKM. With V trimmed by 5 bases and J by 4 bases, 7 bases remained unmatched. Written as DNA, the CDR3 is TGTGCCAGCAGTATAGGACAGGGAGCGTACGAGCAGTACTTC. This gives the protein CASSIGQGAYEQYF.

The V and J genes are TRBV6-5 and TRBJ2-7; TRBD1 matches at 9 bases. Germline V gene sequence: CDR1 MNHEY, CDR2 SVGAGI. The CDR3 length is 16 residues. The V and J ends lost 0 bases and 7 bases, in that order; junction bases with no gene match: 10. The CDR3 is CASSYSWGQGLGEQYF. Written as DNA, the CDR3 is TGTGCCAGCAGTTACTCGTGGGGACAGGGCCTCGGGGAGCAGTACTTC.

This clone occurred a few times. The rearrangement joins TRBV27 to TRBJ2-1; TRBD2 agrees at 7 bases. Germline-derived CDR1 and CDR2 are MNHEY and SMNVEV (reference sequence). The J segment lost 4 bases and the V segment lost 3 bases, leaving 3 bases of the junction unmatched. CDR3 length: 14 amino acids. The CDR3 DNA reads TGTGCCAGCAGTTTTGGTAGCGGGTACAATGAGCAGTTCTTC. Protein product: CASSFGSGYNEQFF.

This clone was picked up one time. The V and J genes are TRBV25-1 and TRBJ2-2; 12 nucleotides align to TRBD2. The CDR3 spans 17 residues. With V trimmed by 4 bases and J by 2 bases, 5 bases remained unmatched. Germline CDR1 MGHDK, CDR2 SYGVNS. The CDR3 region is CASSALAGGPNTGELFF. CDR3 sequence (DNA): TGTGCCAGCAGTGCACTAGCGGGAGGCCCTAACACCGGGGAGCTGTTTTTT.

The chain recombines TRBV29-1 with TRBJ1-1; the match to TRBD1 covers 7 bases. CDR3 length equals 12 residues. In germline, CDR1 is SQVTM, CDR2 ANQGSEA. With 8 bases clipped from V and 1 base from J, the junction kept 4 bases outside the gene matches. The CDR3 DNA sequence: TGCAGCTTTGGGACAGCGAACACTGAAGCTTTCTTT. Encoded protein: CSFGTANTEAFF.

This rearrangement joins TRBV2 to TRBJ1-1; 8 nucleotides line up with TRBD1. CDR1 is SNHLY, CDR2 FYNNEI, per germline. The CDR3 consists of 15 residues. Trimming cost V 9 bases and J 0 bases; bases outside gene matches: 9. The CDR3 loop reads CASCLQGDLNTEAFF. The CDR3 nucleotides are TGTGCCAGTTGCTTACAGGGGGATTTGAACACTGAAGCTTTCTTT.

The CDR3 here is CASSQDTSGVYEQYF. CDR3 nucleotides: TGTGCCAGCAGCCAAGATACTAGCGGGGTCTACGAGCAGTACTTC. This rearrangement joins TRBV3-1 (or the pseudogene TRBV3-2) to TRBJ2-7; 10 bases are a match to TRBD2. V shed 0 bases and J 3 bases; nucleotides not matched to a gene: 2. Germline assignment: CDR1 LGHDT and CDR2 YNNKEL (reference sequence). There are 15 residues in the CDR3.

The V and J genes are TRBV2 and TRBJ2-2; 10 bases agree with TRBD2. V was pared by 1 base and J by 9 bases, with 8 bases of the junction left unmatched. Germline-derived CDR1 and CDR2 are SNHLY and FYNNEI. The CDR3 is 16 amino acids. The chain's CDR3 is CASSEELAGIGRELFF. Here the CDR3 DNA reads TGTGCCAGCAGTGAAGAACTAGCGGGAATCGGCAGGGAGCTGTTTTTT.

This clone was recorded a few times. V is TRBV7-9 and J is TRBJ1-4; D gene unclear. Germline values: CDR1 SEHNR, CDR2 FQNEAQ (reference sequence). This CDR3 is 14 amino acids long. Trimming shortened V by 2 bases and J by 2 bases, and 6 bases separated the two germline ends. The CDR3 bases are TGTGCCAGCAGCTTAATGGAGACTAATGAAAAACTGTTTTTT. This gives the protein CASSLMETNEKLFF. Based on the CDR3 plus reference TRBV7-9 and TRBJ1-4, the full variable domain is DTGVSQNPRHKITKRGQNVTFRCDPISEHNRLYWYRQTLGQGPEFLTYFQNEAQLEKSRLLSDRFSAERPKGSFSTLEIQRTEQGDSAMYLCASSLMETNEKLFFGSGTQLSVL.

The chain couples TRBV5-1 to TRBJ2-3; D possibly corresponds to TRBD2 (6 bases). Trimming removed 0 bases at V and 5 bases at J, with 13 bases between. CDR1 and CDR2 (germline): SGHRS, YFSETQ. CDR3 length: 15 residues. CDR3 bases: TGCGCCAGCAGCTTGGAAGGGAGGCTCCAAGATACGCAGTATTTT. Protein product: CASSLEGRLQDTQYF.

The chain combines TRBV7-2 with TRBJ1-1; TRBD1 matches at 8 bases. The CDR3 contains 14 residues. With 5 bases clipped from V and 3 bases from J, the junction kept 5 bases outside the gene matches. Germline V gene lookup returns CDR1 SGHTA and CDR2 FQGNSA. Here the CDR3 reads CASSPRGQDTEAFF. DNA for the CDR3: TGTGCCAGCAGCCCCAGGGGGCAGGACACTGAAGCTTTCTTT.

This clone was recorded once. The chain has TRBV19 and TRBJ2-7; D ambiguous. The CDR3 sequence is 15 residues long. The germline V and J ends were trimmed by 5 bases and 1 base, with 15 bases remaining between them. Germline V gene data show CDR1 as LNHDA and CDR2 as SQIVND (reference sequence). The CDR3 here is CASSRSQWASYEQYF. The CDR3 region has the DNA TGTGCCAGTAGTCGGTCTCAGTGGGCGTCCTACGAGCAGTACTTC.

This sequence joins TRBV29-1 and TRBJ2-5; weak D call: TRBD2 (7 bases). The CDR3 has 12 residues. Germline CDR1 and CDR2: SQVTM and ANQGSEA. Trimming removed 7 bases from V and 4 bases from J, with 13 bases in between. The CDR3 nucleotides read TGCAGCGCCGATAGGGGGGGAGAGACCCAGTACTTC. Its protein product is CSADRGGETQYF.

There are a few counts of this clone. J is TRBJ2-7 and V is TRBV30; 7 bases map to TRBD1. Germline assignment: CDR1 GTSNPN and CDR2 SVGIG (reference sequence). V was pared by 3 bases and J by 0 bases, with 14 bases of the junction left unmatched. The CDR3 covers 17 residues. The CDR3 loop reads CAWRETGTAAVSYEQYF. In DNA, the CDR3 is TGTGCCTGGAGAGAGACCGGGACAGCGGCGGTCTCCTACGAGCAGTACTTC.

The chain recombines TRBV3-1 (or the pseudogene TRBV3-2) with TRBJ1-2; 7 nucleotides line up with TRBD1. Germline-derived CDR1 and CDR2 are LGHDT and YNNKEL (reference sequence). The CDR3 is made up of 16 amino acids. J was trimmed by 1 base and V by 10 bases; bases with no gene match: 15. CDR3 loop: CAIRIIDRVLNYGYTF. The CDR3, as DNA: TGTGCCATCCGAATTATAGACAGGGTGCTTAACTATGGCTACACCTTC.

The chain is built from TRBV6-5 and TRBJ1-5, with D unresolved. Trimming took 5 bases from V and 7 from J, leaving 9 bases between them. Per germline, CDR1 MNHEY and CDR2 SVGAGI. The CDR3 has 12 amino acids. CDR3: CASSRTGQPQHF. The CDR3 DNA follows: TGTGCCAGCAGTCGGACGGGGCAGCCCCAGCATTTT.

The V and J genes are TRBV6-4 and TRBJ2-3; 12 nucleotides align to TRBD2. CDR1 is MRHNA and CDR2 is SNTAGT in the germline V gene. The V gene end was trimmed by 7 bases and the J gene end by 6 bases; junction bases not matched to a gene: 2. The CDR3 has 13 amino acids. DNA for the CDR3: TGTGCCAGCAAAGGACTAGCGGGGGATACGCAGTATTTT. Amino acids: CASKGLAGDTQYF.

V usage is TRBV5-8 and J usage is TRBJ1-2; 8 bases match TRBD1. The CDR3 is 14 amino acids. In germline, CDR1 is SGHTS, CDR2 YDEGEE. V was pared by 1 base and J by 6 bases, with 5 bases of the junction left unmatched. CDR3 in DNA: TGTGCCAGCAGCTTGCCCGGACAGGGAAATGGCTACACCTTC. Translation: CASSLPGQGNGYTF.

The rearrangement uses TRBV10-3 and TRBJ1-5, with TRBD1 as a possible D gene (5 bases). CDR3 length equals 14 residues. Germline CDR1 is ENHRY and CDR2 is SYGVKD. Trimming cost V 3 bases and J 5 bases, with 11 bases left between them. The CDR3 DNA is TGTGCCATCAGTGACGCAGGGCTGTATCAGCCCCAGCATTTT. Encoded protein: CAISDAGLYQPQHF.

The chain has TRBV9 and TRBJ1-5, with D tentatively TRBD1 (5 bases). Per the germline V gene, CDR1 is SGDLS and CDR2 is YYNGEE. Trimming took off 3 bases at V and 3 bases at J, with 10 bases between the two ends. The CDR3 runs to 14 residues. CDR3 amino acids: CASSADSDNQPQHF. The CDR3 region has the DNA TGTGCCAGCAGCGCCGACAGTGACAATCAGCCCCAGCATTTT.

This clone has only one observation. V usage is TRBV19 and J usage is TRBJ2-1; TRBD1 might be the D (5 bases). The CDR3 loop spans 12 amino acids. Trimming removed 6 bases at V and 10 bases at J, with 13 bases between. Germline V gene lookup returns CDR1 LNHDA and CDR2 SQIVND (reference sequence). The CDR3 spells CASSRRVAEQFF. CDR3 sequence (DNA): TGTGCCAGTAGCCGCAGGGTGGCCGAGCAGTTCTTC.

V gene TRBV2 combines with J gene TRBJ2-7; D is possibly TRBD2 (6 bases). Per the germline V gene, CDR1 is SNHLY and CDR2 is FYNNEI. Trimming shortened V by 1 base and J by 4 bases, and 14 bases separated the two germline ends. There are 15 residues in the CDR3. CDR3 in DNA: TGTGCCAGCAGTGAAGGTGACGGGAGAGGGTACGAGCAGTACTTC. Its translation: CASSEGDGRGYEQYF.

The chain employs TRBV5-8 and TRBJ2-7; 9 positions agree with TRBD1. The CDR3 extends over 15 amino acids. Trimming cost V 4 bases and J 3 bases; bases outside gene matches: 8. Germline V gene lookup returns CDR1 SGHTS and CDR2 YDEGEE. Here the CDR3 reads CASSRTGTGIYEQYF. CDR3 nucleotide sequence: TGTGCCAGCAGCCGGACCGGGACAGGGATCTACGAGCAGTACTTC.

The J gene is TRBJ2-1, the V gene TRBV9; 8 bases align to TRBD1. The V and J ends lost 4 bases and 7 bases, in that order; junction bases with no gene match: 4. This CDR3 is built from 13 residues. Germline V gene data show CDR1 as SGDLS and CDR2 as YYNGEE. CDR3 sequence reads: CASSTRTGNEQFF. For the CDR3, the DNA is TGTGCCAGCAGCACGCGGACAGGGAATGAGCAGTTCTTC.

This CDR3 is CASSRTSGFTDTQYF. CDR3 coding DNA: TGTGCCAGTAGTAGGACTAGCGGTTTCACAGATACGCAGTATTTT. The chain links TRBV19 to TRBJ2-3; 10 bases are shared with TRBD2. CDR1 is LNHDA, CDR2 SQIVND, per germline (reference sequence). The CDR3 contains 15 residues. V lost 4 bases to trimming and J lost 2 bases; unmatched junction nucleotides: 3.

The chain couples TRBV25-1 to TRBJ1-2, with 9 nucleotides matching TRBD1. Germline CDR1 and CDR2: MGHDK and SYGVNS. This CDR3 comprises 14 residues. J lost 7 bases, V lost 2 bases, and 5 bases had no gene match. CDR3 nucleotides: TGTGCCAGCAGTGAAAGTGGGACAGGGATTGGCTACACCTTC. Its protein product is CASSESGTGIGYTF.

This clone was detected once. The J gene is TRBJ2-1, the V gene TRBV6-5, with 8 positions matching TRBD2. V gave up 4 bases and J gave up 5 bases; unmatched junction bases: 4. CDR1 MNHEY and CDR2 SVGAGI come from the germline V gene. This CDR3 comprises 14 residues. The chain's CDR3 is CASSSFSGNNEQFF. In DNA form, the CDR3 reads TGTGCCAGCAGTTCATTTAGCGGGAACAATGAGCAGTTCTTC.

V usage is TRBV28 and J usage is TRBJ2-7; 7 nucleotides line up with TRBD1. Germline CDR1 MDHEN, CDR2 SYDVKM. V lost 9 bases, J lost 3 bases, and 11 bases stayed unmatched. The CDR3 extends over 14 amino acids. The CDR3 sequence: CASVQGSAVYEQYF. CDR3 in DNA: TGTGCCAGTGTACAGGGGAGTGCGGTCTACGAGCAGTACTTC. Looking up the rest from reference TRBV28 and TRBJ2-7 gives the full variable domain: DVKVTQSSRYLVKRTGEKVFLECVQDMDHENMFWYRQDPGLGLRLIYFSYDVKMKEKGDIPEGYSVSREKKERFSLILESASTNQTSMYLCASVQGSAVYEQYFGPGTRLTVT.